Presented here are 4 T cell receptor beta chains from one specimen sequenced in a study of blood T cell repertoires in COVID-19. Produced via immunoSEQ multiplex PCR; TCRdb's table is partial and in-frame only. The table has about 430,000 clones, approximately 90% seen once. The source material was peripheral blood. The receptors derive from a man in his late teens or twenties with COVID-19, enrolled during active disease.

In its sample, this clone was seen a few times. The V call is TRBV2, the J call TRBJ1-2; D not certain. The germline V gene has CDR1 SNHLY and CDR2 FYNNEI. V was trimmed by 6 bases and J by 4 bases, leaving 6 bases between them. The CDR3 is 11 amino acids. CDR3: CASSVSYGYTF. CDR3 coding DNA: TGTGCCAGCAGCGTCAGCTATGGCTACACCTTC.

V gene TRBV5-4 combines with J gene TRBJ1-2; D is possibly TRBD1 (5 bases). CDR1 is SGHNT and CDR2 is YYREEE in the germline V gene (reference sequence). Between the trimmed V and J ends, which lost 2 bases and 8 bases, there was a span of 10 bases. The CDR3 totals 12 residues. The CDR3 is CASSFGGNGYTF. The CDR3 DNA is TGTGCCAGCAGCTTCGGGGGTAACGGCTACACCTTC.

The rearrangement links TRBV5-1 to TRBJ2-7; TRBD2 matches 16 bases. The CDR3 has 18 amino acids. Germline CDR1 reads SGHRS; CDR2 reads YFSETQ. The J segment lost 0 bases and the V segment lost 2 bases, leaving 5 bases of the junction unmatched. The CDR3 DNA reads as TGCGCCAGCAGCTTAGGGACTAGCGGGAGGGCCTTCTCCTACGAGCAGTACTTC. It is translated as CASSLGTSGRAFSYEQYF.

The genes are TRBV11-2 and TRBJ2-1, with 9 bases identical to TRBD2. Germline V gene lookup returns CDR1 SGHAT and CDR2 FQNNGV. V gave up 4 bases and J gave up 10 bases; unmatched junction bases: 11. The CDR3 covers 15 residues. CDR3 loop: CASSSMASGIGEQFF. CDR3 DNA sequence: TGTGCCAGCAGCTCCATGGCTAGCGGGATAGGCGAGCAGTTCTTC.